This is a list of T cell receptor beta chains from one sample in a study of cytomegalovirus exposure and HLA in healthy donors. The protocol was immunoSEQ multiplex PCR, while the TCRdb copy is restricted to in-frame clones and leaves out a portion. Here the sample spans over 200,000 clones, approximately 70% being singletons. The sample taken for sequencing was PBMCs. These receptors were taken from a young woman in good health and CMV-seronegative. The CDR3 runs from the conserved cysteine through the conserved F or W. D genes are given only for firm matches. Expanded clones get a size class; other rows say once, few or many, or leave the size out.

>NA|NA|TRBV6-5|TRBJ2-3
CASSYSGSTDTQYF
TGTGCCAGCAGTTACTCGGGCAGCACAGATACGCAGTATTTT
>NA|TRBD2|TRBV6-5|TRBJ2-3
CASSRLAGDTDTQYF
TGTGCCAGCAGCAGACTAGCGGGGGACACAGATACGCAGTATTTT
>NA|TRBD1|TRBV7-2|TRBJ1-1
CASSLLTGAKNTEAFF
TGTGCCAGCAGCTTGTTGACAGGGGCTAAGAACACTGAAGCTTTCTTT
>NA|TRBD1|TRBV5-6|TRBJ2-7
CASSFGTGGSGQYF
TGTGCCAGCAGCTTCGGGACAGGGGGCTCGGGGCAGTACTTC
>NA|TRBD1|TRBV6-1|TRBJ1-2
CASSHPGGNGYTF
TGTGCCAGCAGTCACCCAGGGGGCAATGGCTACACCTTC
>NA|TRBD2|TRBV7-3|TRBJ2-1
CASSQNGGSTTNEQFF
TGTGCCAGCAGCCAGAATGGCGGGAGTACCACCAATGAGCAGTTCTTC
>NA|TRBD2|TRBV10-2|TRBJ2-1
CASSELGTISSYNEQFF
TGCGCCAGCAGTGAATTAGGGACTATCAGCTCCTACAATGAGCAGTTCTTC
>NA|NA|TRBV19|TRBJ1-2
CASSVRTVSYGYTF
TGTGCCAGTAGTGTTCGGACAGTCTCCTATGGCTACACCTTC
>NA|TRBD1|TRBV7-2|TRBJ1-1
CASSLRQGYEAFF
TGTGCCAGCAGCTTAAGACAGGGATACGAAGCTTTCTTT
>NA|TRBD2|TRBV15|TRBJ2-5
CATSRGTSGGLQETQYF
TGTGCCACCAGCAGAGGGACTAGCGGGGGGCTCCAAGAGACCCAGTACTTC
>NA|TRBD1|TRBV7-9|TRBJ1-2
CASGRGLSYGYTF
TGTGCCAGCGGCAGGGGGCTCAGCTATGGCTACACCTTC
>NA|TRBD2|TRBV19|TRBJ2-1
CASSTLAGGPIF
TGTGCCAGTAGTACCCTAGCGGGGGGGCCGATCTTC
>NA|NA|TRBV9|TRBJ2-1
CASSVAGRPYNEQFF
TGTGCCAGCAGCGTAGCGGGTAGGCCCTACAATGAGCAGTTCTTC
>NA|NA|TRBV5-5|TRBJ1-2
CARSPQYVGGYTF
TGTGCCAGAAGCCCACAGTACGTAGGAGGCTACACCTTC
>NA|TRBD2|TRBV2|TRBJ2-7
CASSELAGGTYEQYF
TGTGCCAGCAGTGAACTAGCGGGAGGTACCTACGAGCAGTACTTC
>NA|NA|TRBV7-9|TRBJ2-5
CASSALVGGQETQYF
TGTGCCAGCAGCGCACTAGTGGGAGGACAAGAGACCCAGTACTTC
>NA|TRBD2|TRBV30|TRBJ2-1
CAWSVLAGGGGNEQFF
TGTGCCTGGAGTGTACTAGCGGGAGGAGGGGGCAATGAGCAGTTCTTC
>NA|NA|TRBV29-1|TRBJ1-1
CSALEGQGNTEAFF
TGCAGCGCCCTTGAAGGGCAGGGGAACACTGAAGCTTTCTTT
>NA|NA|TRBV7-3|TRBJ2-3
CASSPRVARYTDTQYF
TGTGCCAGCAGCCCGCGGGTAGCGCGGTACACAGATACGCAGTATTTT
>NA|NA|TRBV5-4|TRBJ1-6
CASGSRVNSYNSPLHF
TGTGCCTCGGGGTCGCGGGTTAACTCCTATAATTCACCCCTCCACTTT
>NA|NA|TRBV5-8|TRBJ2-3
CAKGIGTDTQYF
TGTGCGAAGGGGATAGGCACAGATACGCAGTATTTT
>NA|NA|TRBV9|TRBJ2-7
CASSVESSYEQYF
TGTGCCAGCAGCGTAGAAAGTAGTTACGAGCAGTACTTC
>NA|NA|TRBV6-5|TRBJ1-1
CASRIVGGNTEAFF
TGTGCCAGCAGAATTGTAGGGGGGAACACTGAAGCTTTCTTT
>NA|NA|TRBV27|TRBJ1-5
CASSLGSGHQPQHF
TGTGCCAGCAGTTTAGGCAGCGGACATCAGCCCCAGCATTTT
>few|NA|TRBV11-2|TRBJ2-3
CASSSELSDTQYF
TGTGCCAGCAGCTCCGAGCTGTCAGATACGCAGTATTTT
>NA|TRBD2|TRBV9|TRBJ2-3
CASSASVAGGDADTQYF
TGTGCCAGCAGCGCCTCAGTAGCGGGAGGGGATGCAGATACGCAGTATTTT
>few|TRBD1|TRBV18|TRBJ1-4
CASSLGQGNEKLFF
TGTGCCAGCTCCCTAGGACAGGGAAATGAAAAACTGTTTTTT
>few|TRBD1|TRBV6-1|TRBJ1-6
CASSRTGTGVSPLHF
TGTGCCAGCAGCCGGACAGGAACGGGGGTTTCACCCCTCCACTTT
>NA|NA|TRBV27|TRBJ1-5
CASSSEGGHRPQHF
TGTGCCAGCAGTTCTGAGGGGGGGCATCGGCCCCAGCATTTT
>NA|NA|TRBV29-1|TRBJ1-4
CSVDWDSGEKLFF
TGCAGCGTCGACTGGGACTCCGGTGAAAAACTGTTTTTT
>NA|TRBD2|TRBV9|TRBJ2-3
CASSARGLAGSSYQDTQYF
TGTGCCAGCAGCGCCCGGGGACTAGCGGGGAGTTCTTATCAGGATACGCAGTATTTT
>once|NA|TRBV2|TRBJ2-7
CASGQQSWYEQYF
TGTGCCAGCGGCCAACAGAGCTGGTACGAGCAGTACTTC
>NA|TRBD1|TRBV18|TRBJ1-2
CASSTGTGNNYGYTF
TGTGCCAGCTCCACCGGGACAGGGAATAACTATGGCTACACCTTC
>few|TRBD1|TRBV30|TRBJ1-2
CAWRGGQHFNYGYTF
TGTGCCTGGAGGGGGGGACAGCACTTTAACTATGGCTACACCTTC
>few|TRBD1|TRBV11-3|TRBJ2-1
CASSKGQGASNEQFF
TGTGCCAGCAGCAAAGGACAGGGGGCCTCTAATGAGCAGTTCTTC
>NA|TRBD2|TRBV11-3|TRBJ2-7
CASSLVLAGDYEQYF
TGTGCCAGCAGCTTAGTACTAGCGGGGGATTACGAGCAGTACTTC
>NA|TRBD1|TRBV11-3|TRBJ2-7
CATRDRATYEQYF
TGTGCCACACGGGACAGGGCAACCTACGAGCAGTACTTC
>NA|NA|TRBV7-9|TRBJ1-1
CASSLRGTEAFF
TGTGCCAGCAGCCTAAGGGGAACTGAAGCTTTCTTT
>NA|NA|TRBV6-1|TRBJ1-3
CASSEAPGGSWDGNTIYF
TGTGCCAGCAGTGAGGCCCCGGGGGGCAGTTGGGATGGAAACACCATATATTTT
>NA|TRBD1|TRBV2|TRBJ2-1
CASSQGTGVDEQFF
TGTGCCAGCAGTCAAGGGACAGGGGTCGATGAGCAGTTCTTC
>once|TRBD2|TRBV4-1|TRBJ2-1
CASSHPTLAGAYNEQFF
TGCGCCAGCAGCCACCCAACACTAGCGGGAGCCTACAATGAGCAGTTCTTC